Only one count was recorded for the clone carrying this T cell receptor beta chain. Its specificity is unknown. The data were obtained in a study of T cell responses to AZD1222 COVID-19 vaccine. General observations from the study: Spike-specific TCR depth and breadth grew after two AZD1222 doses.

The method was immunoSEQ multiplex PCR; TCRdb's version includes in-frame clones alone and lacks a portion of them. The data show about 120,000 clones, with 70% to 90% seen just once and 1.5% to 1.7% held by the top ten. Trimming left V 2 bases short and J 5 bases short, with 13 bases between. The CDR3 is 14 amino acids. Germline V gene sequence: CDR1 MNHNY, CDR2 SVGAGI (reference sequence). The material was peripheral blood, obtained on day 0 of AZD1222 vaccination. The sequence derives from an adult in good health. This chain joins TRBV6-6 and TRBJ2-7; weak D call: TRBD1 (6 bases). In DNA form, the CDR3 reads TGTGCCAGCAGTTACGACAGGCCCTGGGACGAGCAGTACTTC. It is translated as CASSYDRPWDEQYF.